This is a list of T cell receptor beta chains from one sample in a study of blood T cells in healthy people across ages. In TCRdb, the 5' RACE reads were re-called with MiXCR into one record per CDR3 protein. The sample lists 700,000 to 1,000,000 distinct CDR3 sequences; under 45% were seen once. What was sequenced was blood. The receptors stem from a man in his 60s in good health. Each CDR3 is given with its conserved first and last residue. The order of the fields is J gene, V gene, CDR3 protein.

TRBJ2-3,TRBV20-1,CSARTGNTDTQYF
TRBJ1-2,TRBV12-3/TRBV12-4,CASSFFGYGYTF
TRBJ2-1,TRBV15,CATSAIQGTYNEQFF
TRBJ1-1,TRBV20-1,CSASYGFTGAFF
TRBJ1-2,TRBV20-1,CSAMIPGDNYGYTF
TRBJ2-3,TRBV20-1,CSAGQGGRAQYF
TRBJ2-1,TRBV20-1,CSASQTSGGYNEQFF
TRBJ2-3,TRBV27,CASSSKTRGTDTQYF
TRBJ1-1,TRBV12-3/TRBV12-4,CASRRQGVNTEAFF
TRBJ2-1,TRBV29-1,CSVEDYLNEQFF
TRBJ1-2,TRBV6-1,CASSLTGLNGYTF
TRBJ2-1,TRBV6-2/TRBV6-3,CASSHPGSYNEQFF
TRBJ2-1,TRBV20-1,CSARDGARRGNEQFF
TRBJ2-1,TRBV3-1,CASSQIGQGRNEQFF
TRBJ1-1,TRBV7-2,CASSLRTGGITEAFF
TRBJ2-2,TRBV5-8,CASSLQGWGTGELFF
-,TRBV4-1,CANSQGARGEETQYF
TRBJ2-3,TRBV7-9,CASSPGLAGTPAQYF
TRBJ2-6,TRBV6-2/TRBV6-3,CACSYRSGAGANVLTF
TRBJ2-1,TRBV7-9,CASSLEEYNEQFF
TRBJ2-5,TRBV3-1,CASGQHQETQYF
TRBJ2-5,TRBV11-2,CASSLGTSGNQETQYF